The 15 T cell receptor beta chains below come from one sample, sequenced in a study of blood T cell repertoires in COVID-19. Only in-frame clones appear in the TCRdb table, and some are missing; sequencing was by immunoSEQ multiplex PCR. Of 110,000 or so clones in the sample, more than 80% were seen once. Material: peripheral blood. The source of these receptors is a woman in her fifties or sixties with COVID-19, enrolled during active disease.

This clone was seen only once. The genes are TRBV25-1 and TRBJ1-2; 7 nucleotides match TRBD1. CDR1 is MGHDK and CDR2 is SYGVNS in the germline V gene. With V trimmed by 5 bases and J by 8 bases, 5 bases remained unmatched. CDR3 size: 12 residues. The DNA for the CDR3 is TGTGCCAGCAGTTGGGGACAGTACGGCTACACCTTC. Translation: CASSWGQYGYTF.

The chain combines TRBV6-5 with TRBJ1-1; D may be TRBD1 (6 bases). The CDR3 runs to 14 residues. Looked up from germline, CDR1 is MNHEY and CDR2 is SVGAGI. Deletions cut 6 bases from V and 3 bases from J, with 14 bases between. The CDR3 here is CASRDDRFYTEAFF. The CDR3 DNA is TGTGCCAGCAGGGACGACAGGTTTTACACTGAAGCTTTCTTT.

As to this clone: Relative to the germline gene, one junction end is altered; a read error may explain this. The CDR3 is CASSPPSGADAFF. The CDR3 coding sequence is TGTGCCAGCTCACCACCGTCAGGGGCTGACGCTTTCTTT. This rearrangement joins TRBV18 to TRBJ1-1, with D possibly being TRBD1 (6 bases). The CDR3 extends over 13 amino acids. Germline CDR1 and CDR2: KGHSH and LQKENI.

V is TRBV10-2 and J is TRBJ2-5; D is ambiguous. The germline gives CDR1 WSHSY, CDR2 SAAADI. The CDR3 extends over 13 amino acids. V gave up 8 bases and J gave up 4 bases, with 14 bases separating them. DNA for the CDR3: TGCGCCAGCGGGCTGCAGGTTGGAGAGACCCAGTACTTC. Amino acid sequence: CASGLQVGETQYF.

This clone has more than one count but fewer than ten. In DNA, the CDR3 is TGTGCCAGCAGCGTAGTCGCCGGGGAGCTGTTTTTT. Translation: CASSVVAGELFF. The genes are TRBV9 and TRBJ2-2; D ambiguous. Trimming cost V 0 bases and J 6 bases, with 3 bases left between them. Germline CDR1 is SGDLS and CDR2 is YYNGEE. The CDR3 totals 12 residues.

V gene TRBV20-1 combines with J gene TRBJ1-2; TRBD1 matches at 8 bases. With V trimmed by 3 bases and J by 4 bases, 7 bases remained unmatched. Germline loops: CDR1 DFQATT, CDR2 SNEGSKA (reference sequence). CDR3 size: 14 residues. CDR3 sequence reads: CSASGTGGSYGYTF. Written as DNA, the CDR3 is TGCAGTGCTAGTGGGACAGGCGGGTCCTATGGCTACACCTTC.

The chain employs TRBV16 and TRBJ1-5; 8 nucleotides align to TRBD1. The CDR3 totals 16 residues. Looked up from germline, CDR1 is KGHSY and CDR2 is FQNENV. Trimming removed 4 bases from V and 4 bases from J; junction bases left unmatched: 9. Here the CDR3 DNA reads TGTGCCAGCAGCCCCGTAAGGACAGGGCCGAATCAGCCCCAGCATTTT. As protein: CASSPVRTGPNQPQHF. Supplemented by reference TRBV16 and TRBJ1-5, the full variable domain reads GEEVAQTPKHLVRGEGQKAKLYCAPIKGHSYVFWYQQVLKNEFKFLISFQNENVFDETGMPKERFSAKCLPNSPCSLEIQATKLEDSAVYFCASSPVRTGPNQPQHFGDGTRLSIL.

The chain uses TRBV11-2 and TRBJ1-4; TRBD1 agrees at 7 bases. This CDR3 has 14 amino acids. The trim removed 4 bases at V and 5 bases at J, leaving 4 bases unmatched. From germline, CDR1 is SGHAT and CDR2 FQNNGV. The CDR3 region is CASSSNRGNEKLFF. In DNA, the CDR3 is TGTGCCAGCAGCTCGAACAGGGGAAATGAAAAACTGTTTTTT. Supplemented by reference TRBV11-2 and TRBJ1-4, the full variable domain reads EAGVAQSPRYKIIEKRQSVAFWCNPISGHATLYWYQQILGQGPKLLIQFQNNGVVDDSQLPKDRFSAERLKGVDSTLKIQPAKLEDSAVYLCASSSNRGNEKLFFGSGTQLSVL.

The chain joins TRBV9 to TRBJ2-7, with D possibly TRBD1 on 5 matching bases. This CDR3 region has 15 residues. From germline, CDR1 is SGDLS and CDR2 YYNGEE. V shed 0 bases and J shed 3 bases, with 13 bases lying between them. The CDR3 region is CASSVGPGNNYEQYF. DNA for the CDR3: TGTGCCAGCAGCGTAGGGCCAGGGAACAACTACGAGCAGTACTTC.

The J gene is TRBJ1-1, the V gene TRBV7-6; D unresolved. The germline V gene has CDR1 SGHVS and CDR2 FNYEAQ. The V end was cut by 8 bases, the J end by 4 bases, with 14 bases between. This CDR3 comprises 13 residues. CDR3 coding DNA: TGTGCCAGCGCCGGGTTTAGGCGCACTGAAGCTTTCTTT. Translating gives CASAGFRRTEAFF.

This clone was seen more than once but under ten times. The chain couples TRBV29-1 to TRBJ2-7; perhaps TRBD2 as D (6 bases). This CDR3 is 15 amino acids long. Germline values: CDR1 SQVTM, CDR2 ANQGSEA. Trimming left V 7 bases short and J 1 base short, with 20 bases between. The CDR3 here is CSALGGTDSSYEQYF. DNA for the CDR3: TGCAGCGCCCTGGGGGGAACGGATTCGTCCTACGAGCAGTACTTC.

This clone appeared many times. This chain's CDR3 is CASSLQGVGNTIYF. The CDR3 DNA is TGTGCCAGCAGCCTACAGGGAGTTGGAAACACCATATATTTT. This chain links TRBV7-2 with TRBJ1-3, with a weak D call TRBD1 (6 bases). CDR3 length: 14 residues. Trimming pared 5 bases from V and 3 bases from J, leaving 11 bases between. From germline, CDR1 is SGHTA and CDR2 FQGNSA.

This rearrangement joins TRBV11-3 to TRBJ2-1, with 7 nucleotides matching TRBD1. Trimming removed 5 bases from V and 9 bases from J; junction bases left unmatched: 7. The CDR3 contains 13 residues. Germline V CDR1 and CDR2: SGHNT, YENEEA. The CDR3 reads CASSARTGAEQFF. The CDR3 DNA is TGTGCCAGCAGCGCCAGGACAGGCGCTGAGCAGTTCTTC.

V is TRBV18 and J is TRBJ2-2; TRBD1 agrees at 10 bases. Losses at the gene ends were 0 bases for V and 7 bases for J; bases not matched to a gene: 5. The CDR3 is made up of 16 amino acids. Germline V gene sequence: CDR1 KGHSH, CDR2 LQKENI. This CDR3 reads CASSPPQGQGIGELFF. The DNA of the CDR3 is TGTGCCAGCTCACCACCGCAGGGACAGGGGATCGGGGAGCTGTTTTTT.

The chain employs TRBV18 and TRBJ2-2; a weak D match, TRBD1 (6 bases). The CDR3 contains 15 residues. V was shortened by 3 bases and J by 6 bases, with 14 bases between the two germline ends. Germline V gives CDR1 KGHSH, CDR2 LQKENI. This CDR3 is CASSPIGDNPGELFF. DNA for the CDR3: TGTGCCAGCTCACCGATAGGGGACAATCCCGGGGAGCTGTTTTTT.